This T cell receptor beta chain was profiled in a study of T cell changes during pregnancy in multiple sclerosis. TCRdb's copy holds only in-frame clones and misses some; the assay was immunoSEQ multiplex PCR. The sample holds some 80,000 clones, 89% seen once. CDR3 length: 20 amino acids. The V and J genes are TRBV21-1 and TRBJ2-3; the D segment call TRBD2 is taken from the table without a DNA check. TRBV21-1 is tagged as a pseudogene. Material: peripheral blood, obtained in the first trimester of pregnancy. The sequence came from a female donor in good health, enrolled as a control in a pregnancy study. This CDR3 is CASSSRSTSGGSGPTDTQYF. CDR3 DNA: TGTGCCAGCAGCTCCAGGTCGACTAGCGGGGGGAGCGGACCCACAGATACGCAGTATTTT.